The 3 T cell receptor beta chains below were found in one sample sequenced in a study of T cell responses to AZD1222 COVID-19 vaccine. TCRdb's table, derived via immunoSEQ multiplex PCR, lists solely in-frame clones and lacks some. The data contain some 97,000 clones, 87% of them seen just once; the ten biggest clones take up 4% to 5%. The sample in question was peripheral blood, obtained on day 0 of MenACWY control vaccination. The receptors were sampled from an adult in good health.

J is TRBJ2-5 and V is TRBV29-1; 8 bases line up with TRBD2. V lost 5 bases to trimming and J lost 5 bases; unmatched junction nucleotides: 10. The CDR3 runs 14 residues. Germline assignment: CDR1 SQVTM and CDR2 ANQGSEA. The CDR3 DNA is TGCAGCGTTCTTTTCGGGGGGGCACAGGAGACCCAGTACTTC. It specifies CSVLFGGAQETQYF.

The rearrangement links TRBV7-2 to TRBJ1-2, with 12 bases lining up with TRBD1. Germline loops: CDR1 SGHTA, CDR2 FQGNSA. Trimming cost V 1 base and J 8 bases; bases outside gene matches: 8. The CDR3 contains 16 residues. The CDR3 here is CASSLVPGTGGAGYTF. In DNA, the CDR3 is TGTGCCAGCAGCTTAGTTCCTGGGACAGGGGGCGCCGGCTACACCTTC.

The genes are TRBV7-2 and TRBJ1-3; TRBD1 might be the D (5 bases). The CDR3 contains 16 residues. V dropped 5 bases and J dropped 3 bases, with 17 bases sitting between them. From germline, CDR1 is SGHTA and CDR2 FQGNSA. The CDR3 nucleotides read TGTGCCAGCAGCACGGGGACCGAGATGAGTGGAAACACCATATATTTT. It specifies CASSTGTEMSGNTIYF.